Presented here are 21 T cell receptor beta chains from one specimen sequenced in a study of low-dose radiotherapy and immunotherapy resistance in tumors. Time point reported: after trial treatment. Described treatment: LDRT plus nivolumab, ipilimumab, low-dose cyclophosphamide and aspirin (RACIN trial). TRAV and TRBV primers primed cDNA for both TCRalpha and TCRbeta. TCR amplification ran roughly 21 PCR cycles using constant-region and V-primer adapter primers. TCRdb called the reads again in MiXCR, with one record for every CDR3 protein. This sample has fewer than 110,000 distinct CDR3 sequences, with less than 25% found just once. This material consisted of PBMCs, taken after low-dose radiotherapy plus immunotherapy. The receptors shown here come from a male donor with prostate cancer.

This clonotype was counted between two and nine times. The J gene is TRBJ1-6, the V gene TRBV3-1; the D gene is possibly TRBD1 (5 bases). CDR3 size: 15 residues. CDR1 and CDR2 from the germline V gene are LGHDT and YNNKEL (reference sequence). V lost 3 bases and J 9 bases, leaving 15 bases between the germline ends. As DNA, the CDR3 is TGTGCCAGCAGCCAGGAGGCAGGGAGTTTTTCACCCCTCCACTTT. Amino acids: CASSQEAGSFSPLHF.

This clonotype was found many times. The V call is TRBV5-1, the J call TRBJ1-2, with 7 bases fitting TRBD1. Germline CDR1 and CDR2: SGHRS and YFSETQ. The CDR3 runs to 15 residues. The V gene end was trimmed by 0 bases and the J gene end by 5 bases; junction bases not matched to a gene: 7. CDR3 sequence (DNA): TGCGCCAGCAGCTTGGCCCCGGGACAGAGTTATGGCTACACCTTC. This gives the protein CASSLAPGQSYGYTF.

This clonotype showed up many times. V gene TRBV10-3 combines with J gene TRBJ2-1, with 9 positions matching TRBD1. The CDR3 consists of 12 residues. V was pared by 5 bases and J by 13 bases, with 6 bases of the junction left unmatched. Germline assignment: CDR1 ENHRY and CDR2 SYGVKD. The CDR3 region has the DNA TGTGCCATCAGTACAGGGGGCTTTCAACAGTTCTTC. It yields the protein CAISTGGFQQFF.

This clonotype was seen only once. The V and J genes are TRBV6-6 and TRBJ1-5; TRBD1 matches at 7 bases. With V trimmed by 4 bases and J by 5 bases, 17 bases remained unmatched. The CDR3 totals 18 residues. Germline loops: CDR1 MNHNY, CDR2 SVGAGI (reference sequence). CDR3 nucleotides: TGTGCCAGCAGTTCCCCTAAAGTCCGGACAGGATTTTATCAGCCCCAGCATTTT. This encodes CASSSPKVRTGFYQPQHF.

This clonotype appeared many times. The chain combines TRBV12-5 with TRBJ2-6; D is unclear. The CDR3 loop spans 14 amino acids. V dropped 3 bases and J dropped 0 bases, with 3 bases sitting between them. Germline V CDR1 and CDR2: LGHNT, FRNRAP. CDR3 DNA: TGTGCTAGTGGTTTAGGCTCTGGGGCCAACGTCCTGACTTTC. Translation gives CASGLGSGANVLTF.

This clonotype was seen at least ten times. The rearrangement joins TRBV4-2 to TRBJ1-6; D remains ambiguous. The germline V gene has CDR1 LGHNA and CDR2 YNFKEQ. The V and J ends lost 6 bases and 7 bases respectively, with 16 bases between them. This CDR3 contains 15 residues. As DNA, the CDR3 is TGTGCCAGCAGATATGAGGCCTTCCCGAATTCACCCCTCCACTTT. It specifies CASRYEAFPNSPLHF.

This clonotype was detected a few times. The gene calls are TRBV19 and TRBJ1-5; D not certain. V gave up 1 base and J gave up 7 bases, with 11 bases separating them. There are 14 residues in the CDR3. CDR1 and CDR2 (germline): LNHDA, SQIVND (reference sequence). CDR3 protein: CASSIGEGYQPQHF. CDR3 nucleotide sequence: TGTGCCAGTAGTATAGGTGAAGGGTACCAGCCCCAGCATTTT.

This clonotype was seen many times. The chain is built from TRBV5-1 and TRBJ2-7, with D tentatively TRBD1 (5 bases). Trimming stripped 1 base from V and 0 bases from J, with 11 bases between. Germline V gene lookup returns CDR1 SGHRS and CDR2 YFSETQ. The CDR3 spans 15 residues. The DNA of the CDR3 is TGCGCCAGCAGCTTGAGGGGTCCCCCCTCCTACGAGCAGTACTTC. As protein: CASSLRGPPSYEQYF.

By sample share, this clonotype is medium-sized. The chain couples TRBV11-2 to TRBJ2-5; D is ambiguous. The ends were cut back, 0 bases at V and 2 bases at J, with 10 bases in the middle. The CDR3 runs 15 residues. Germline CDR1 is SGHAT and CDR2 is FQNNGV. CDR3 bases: TGTGCCAGCAGCTTAGATCGGGCGCAGCAAGAGACCCAGTACTTC. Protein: CASSLDRAQQETQYF.

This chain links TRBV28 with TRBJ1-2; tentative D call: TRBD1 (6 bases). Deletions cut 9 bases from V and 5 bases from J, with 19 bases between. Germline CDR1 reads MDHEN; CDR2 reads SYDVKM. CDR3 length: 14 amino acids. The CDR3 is CASGTGKRGYGYTF. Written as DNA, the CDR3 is TGTGCCAGTGGAACAGGGAAACGGGGGTATGGCTACACCTTC.

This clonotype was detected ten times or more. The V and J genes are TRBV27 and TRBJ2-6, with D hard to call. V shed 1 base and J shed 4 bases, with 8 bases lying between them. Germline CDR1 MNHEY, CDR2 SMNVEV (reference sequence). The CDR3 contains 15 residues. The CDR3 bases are TGTGCCAGCAGTTTATTGGGATCCGGGGCCAACGTCCTGACTTTC. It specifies CASSLLGSGANVLTF.

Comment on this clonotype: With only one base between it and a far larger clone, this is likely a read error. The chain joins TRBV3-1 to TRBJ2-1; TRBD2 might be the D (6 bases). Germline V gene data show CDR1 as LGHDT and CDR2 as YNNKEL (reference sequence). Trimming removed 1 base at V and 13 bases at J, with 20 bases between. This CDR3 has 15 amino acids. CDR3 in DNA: TGTGCCAGCAGCCAAGTGGACCTGGGGAGGAGGACCCAGTTCTTC. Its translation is CASSQVDLGRRTQFF.

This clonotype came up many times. The CDR3 sequence: CSVEDRYEQYF. Here the CDR3 DNA reads TGCAGCGTTGAGGACCGCTACGAGCAGTACTTC. The V gene is TRBV29-1, the J gene TRBJ2-7; D is uncertain. V was cut by 3 bases and J by 3 bases, with 6 bases left in between. Germline V gene sequence: CDR1 SQVTM, CDR2 ANQGSEA. The CDR3 spans 11 residues.

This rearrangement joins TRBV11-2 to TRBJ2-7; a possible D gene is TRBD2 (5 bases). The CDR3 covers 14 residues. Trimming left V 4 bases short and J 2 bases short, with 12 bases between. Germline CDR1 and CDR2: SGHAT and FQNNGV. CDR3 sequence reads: CASSSPDGTYEQYF. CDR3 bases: TGTGCCAGCAGCTCCCCGGACGGGACCTACGAGCAGTACTTC. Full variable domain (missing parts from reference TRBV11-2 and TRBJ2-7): EAGVAQSPRYKIIEKRQSVAFWCNPISGHATLYWYQQILGQGPKLLIQFQNNGVVDDSQLPKDRFSAERLKGVDSTLKIQPAKLEDSAVYLCASSSPDGTYEQYFGPGTRLTVT.

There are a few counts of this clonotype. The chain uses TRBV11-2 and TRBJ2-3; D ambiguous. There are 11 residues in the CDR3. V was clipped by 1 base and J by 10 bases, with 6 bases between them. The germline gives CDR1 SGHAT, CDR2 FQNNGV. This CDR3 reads CASSLGQAQYF. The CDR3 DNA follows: TGTGCCAGCAGCTTAGGCCAGGCGCAGTATTTT. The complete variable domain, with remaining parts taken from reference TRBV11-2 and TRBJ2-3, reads EAGVAQSPRYKIIEKRQSVAFWCNPISGHATLYWYQQILGQGPKLLIQFQNNGVVDDSQLPKDRFSAERLKGVDSTLKIQPAKLEDSAVYLCASSLGQAQYFGPGTRLTVL.

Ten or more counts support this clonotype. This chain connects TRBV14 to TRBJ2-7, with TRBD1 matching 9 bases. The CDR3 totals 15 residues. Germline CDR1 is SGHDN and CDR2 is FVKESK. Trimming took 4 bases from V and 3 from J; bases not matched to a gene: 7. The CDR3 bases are TGTGCCAGCAGCCTCCTGGACAGGGGATACTACGAGCAGTACTTC. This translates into CASSLLDRGYYEQYF. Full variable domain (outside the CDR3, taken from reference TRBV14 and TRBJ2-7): EAGVTQFPSHSVIEKGQTVTLRCDPISGHDNLYWYRRVMGKEIKFLLHFVKESKQDESGMPNNRFLAERTGGTYSTLKVQPAELEDSGVYFCASSLLDRGYYEQYFGPGTRLTVT.

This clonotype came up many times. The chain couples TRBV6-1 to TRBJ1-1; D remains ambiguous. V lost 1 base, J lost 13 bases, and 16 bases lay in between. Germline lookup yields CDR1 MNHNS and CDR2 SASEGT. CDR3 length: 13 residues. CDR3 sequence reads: CASSEDLSRSDFF. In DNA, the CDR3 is TGTGCCAGCAGTGAAGACTTATCCAGAAGTGATTTCTTT.

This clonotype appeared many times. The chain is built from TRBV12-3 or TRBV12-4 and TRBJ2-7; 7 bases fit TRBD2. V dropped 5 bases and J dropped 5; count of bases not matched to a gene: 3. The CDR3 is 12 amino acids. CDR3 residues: CASSRGVHEQYF. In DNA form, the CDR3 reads TGTGCCAGCAGTCGGGGGGTCCACGAGCAGTACTTC.

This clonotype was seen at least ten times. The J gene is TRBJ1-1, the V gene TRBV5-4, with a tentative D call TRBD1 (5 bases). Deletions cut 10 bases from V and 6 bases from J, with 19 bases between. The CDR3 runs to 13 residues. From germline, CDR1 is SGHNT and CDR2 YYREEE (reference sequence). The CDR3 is CALGRGLTPEAFF. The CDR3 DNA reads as TGTGCCCTCGGCCGGGGCCTCACCCCTGAAGCTTTCTTT.

The CDR3 is CASSRVRDRVGETQYF. As DNA, the CDR3 is TGTGCCAGCAGTAGAGTTAGGGACAGGGTAGGAGAGACCCAGTACTTC. The chain joins TRBV6-6 to TRBJ2-5, with 9 positions matching TRBD1. V lost 5 bases and J lost 4; bases outside the gene matches: 11. Looked up from germline, CDR1 is MNHNY and CDR2 is SVGAGI (reference sequence). The CDR3 has 16 residues.

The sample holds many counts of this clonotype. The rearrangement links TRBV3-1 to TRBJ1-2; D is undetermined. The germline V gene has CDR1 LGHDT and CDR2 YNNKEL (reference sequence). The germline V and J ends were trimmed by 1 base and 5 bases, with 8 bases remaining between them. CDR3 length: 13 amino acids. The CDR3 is CASSQGWGYGYTF. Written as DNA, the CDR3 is TGTGCCAGCAGCCAAGGTTGGGGATATGGCTACACCTTC.